This TCR beta chain was captured by sequencing in a study of cytomegalovirus exposure and HLA in healthy donors. On this clone: Its antigen is not known.

In the PCR, 60 Vbeta and 13 Jbeta primers were used. TCRdb keeps only in-frame clones here, not all; method: immunoSEQ multiplex PCR. Among 95,000 to 150,000 clones listed, about 11% were seen once. Study conclusions and caveats: As a later analysis showed, a missense DCLRE1C variant was linked to trimming of TCR beta V- and J-genes. What a later analysis showed was that several of the most significant clusters appeared linked to common viral pathogens.

This clonotype was obtained from a woman under 30 in good health and CMV-seropositive. Sequences were obtained from PBMCs.

CDR3 nucleotide sequence: TGTGCCAGTAGTATTCGGGTACAGGACGAAGCTTTCTTT. Amino acid sequence: CASSIRVQDEAFF. J is TRBJ1-1 and V is TRBV19; a possible D gene is TRBD1 (5 bases). In germline, CDR1 is LNHDA, CDR2 SQIVND (reference sequence). The CDR3 runs to 13 residues. V lost 3 bases and J 8 bases, leaving 13 bases between the germline ends.